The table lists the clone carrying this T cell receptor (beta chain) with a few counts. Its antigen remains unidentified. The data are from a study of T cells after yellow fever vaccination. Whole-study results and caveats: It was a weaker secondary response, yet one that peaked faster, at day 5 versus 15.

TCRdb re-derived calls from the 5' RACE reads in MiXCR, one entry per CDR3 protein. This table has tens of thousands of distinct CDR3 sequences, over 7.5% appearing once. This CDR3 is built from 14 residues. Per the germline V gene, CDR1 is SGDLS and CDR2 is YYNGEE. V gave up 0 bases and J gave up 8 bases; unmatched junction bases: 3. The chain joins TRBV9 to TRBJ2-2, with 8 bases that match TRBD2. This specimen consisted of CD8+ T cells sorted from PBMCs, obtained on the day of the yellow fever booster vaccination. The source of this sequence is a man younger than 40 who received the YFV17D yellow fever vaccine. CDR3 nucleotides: TGTGCCAGCAGCGTAGGAGCGGGAGAAGGGGAGCTGTTTTTT. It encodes CASSVGAGEGELFF. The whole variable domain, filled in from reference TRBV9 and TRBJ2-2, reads DSGVTQTPKHLITATGQRVTLRCSPRSGDLSVYWYQQSLDQGLQFLIQYYNGEERAKGNILERFSAQQFPDLHSELNLSSLELGDSALYFCASSVGAGEGELFFGEGSRLTVL.